A single sample gave rise to the 32 T cell receptor beta chains below, sequenced in a study of blood T cells in healthy people across ages. With a J-beta primer mix and a sample-barcoded 5' primer, a second PCR ran roughly 6 to 11 cycles. From the 5' RACE reads, TCRdb called clonotypes with MiXCR, one entry per CDR3 protein. The table shows hundreds of thousands of distinct CDR3 sequences, with 58% occurring only once. Material for sequencing was blood. These receptors were obtained from a man in his thirties or forties in good health.

The V and J genes are TRBV7-6 and TRBJ1-2; TRBD1 matches 10 bases. This CDR3 is built from 15 residues. Germline trimming cut 5 bases from V and 4 bases from J; bases unmatched to any gene: 7. Germline lookup yields CDR1 SGHVS and CDR2 FNYEAQ. Here the CDR3 DNA reads TGTGCCAGCAGCCCTGGACAGGGGGTTAGCTATGGCTACACCTTC. Translating it yields CASSPGQGVSYGYTF. Based on the CDR3 plus reference TRBV7-6 and TRBJ1-2, the full variable domain is GAGVSQSPRYKVTKRGQDVALRCDPISGHVSLYWYRQALGQGPEFLTYFNYEAQQDKSGLPNDRFSAERPEGSISTLTIQRTEQRDSAMYRCASSPGQGVSYGYTFGSGTRLTVV.

The chain has TRBV7-2 and TRBJ2-7, with 7 bases identical to TRBD1. Germline assignment: CDR1 SGHTA and CDR2 FQGNSA. V gave up 5 bases and J gave up 6 bases; unmatched junction bases: 10. This CDR3 is built from 14 residues. The CDR3, as DNA: TGTGCCAGCAGCCCCCGACAGGGCCGGTTCGAGCAGTACTTC. This sequence encodes CASSPRQGRFEQYF.

The chain is built from TRBV4-1 and TRBJ1-1; 7 positions agree with TRBD1. CDR3 length: 14 residues. Germline loops: CDR1 MGHRA, CDR2 YSYEKL. V trimming: 4 bases; J trimming: 0 bases; junction bases outside the gene matches: 2. CDR3: CASSPDRLNTEAFF. CDR3 in DNA: TGCGCCAGCAGCCCGGACAGGTTGAACACTGAAGCTTTCTTT.

J is TRBJ2-1 and V is TRBV20-1, with D possibly being TRBD2 (6 bases). Per germline, CDR1 DFQATT and CDR2 SNEGSKA (reference sequence). The CDR3 runs to 15 residues. The ends were cut back, 3 bases at V and 3 bases at J, with 15 bases in the middle. Here the CDR3 DNA reads TGCAGTGCTAGGAGTTTGGGGGGTTACTACAATGAGCAGTTCTTC. It is translated as CSARSLGGYYNEQFF.

The chain couples TRBV7-9 to TRBJ1-5, with D uncertain. Germline V lookup: CDR1 SEHNR, CDR2 FQNEAQ (reference sequence). Trimming stripped 2 bases from V and 5 bases from J, with 4 bases between. The CDR3 sequence is 12 residues long. DNA for the CDR3: TGTGCCAGCAGCTTATTTGATCAGCCCCAGCATTTT. Its protein is CASSLFDQPQHF. The full variable domain, rest sourced from reference TRBV7-9 and TRBJ1-5, is DTGVSQNPRHKITKRGQNVTFRCDPISEHNRLYWYRQTLGQGPEFLTYFQNEAQLEKSRLLSDRFSAERPKGSFSTLEIQRTEQGDSAMYLCASSLFDQPQHFGDGTRLSIL.

CDR3 sequence (DNA): TGTGCCAGCAGTACCCTGGACAGTGACTATGGCTACACCTTC. This gives the protein CASSTLDSDYGYTF. The genes are TRBV6-2 or TRBV6-3 and TRBJ1-2; a weak D match, TRBD1 (6 bases). Germline CDR1 and CDR2: MNHEY and SVGEGT. CDR3 length equals 14 residues. The ends were cut back, 5 bases at V and 3 bases at J, with 13 bases in the middle.

The chain recombines TRBV28 with TRBJ1-1; D is possibly TRBD1 (5 bases). The CDR3 consists of 12 residues. V lost 5 bases and J 7 bases, leaving 11 bases between the germline ends. The germline V gene has CDR1 MDHEN and CDR2 SYDVKM. The CDR3 sequence is CASSRWGREAFF. The CDR3, as DNA: TGTGCCAGCAGTCGTTGGGGACGTGAAGCTTTCTTT.

This chain connects TRBV7-2 to TRBJ2-3, with a possible D match to TRBD2 (6 bases). CDR3 length: 15 amino acids. Between the trimmed V and J ends, which lost 2 bases and 0 bases, there was a span of 9 bases. CDR1 is SGHTA, CDR2 FQGNSA, per germline. The CDR3 DNA reads as TGTGCCAGCAGCTTACCGGGGACTAGCACAGATACGCAGTATTTT. Protein product: CASSLPGTSTDTQYF.

This clonotype was detected only once. The chain couples TRBV20-1 to TRBJ2-7; 8 bases match TRBD2. The length of the CDR3 is 13 residues. Germline V CDR1 and CDR2: DFQATT, SNEGSKA (reference sequence). After removal of 3 bases from V and 2 bases from J, the junction contained 3 bases not matched to a gene. CDR3 region: CSASGGGPYEQYF. CDR3 in DNA: TGCAGTGCTAGCGGGGGGGGCCCCTACGAGCAGTACTTC.

This chain joins TRBV7-6 and TRBJ2-7; D is uncertain. The germline V and J ends were trimmed by 2 bases and 3 bases, with 8 bases remaining between them. This CDR3 has 13 residues. The germline CDR1 and CDR2 sequences are SGHVS and FNYEAQ. The DNA of the CDR3 is TGTGCCAGCAGCTTAAGTAAGGGCTACGAGCAGTACTTC. Protein sequence: CASSLSKGYEQYF.

This clonotype came up a few times. The rearrangement uses TRBV4-2 and TRBJ1-2; D remains ambiguous. Germline CDR1 is LGHNA and CDR2 is YNFKEQ. V was shortened by 4 bases and J by 4 bases, with 16 bases between the two germline ends. CDR3 size: 15 residues. CDR3 coding DNA: TGTGCCAGCAGCCTGTCTGGCACAACACCCTATGGCTACACCTTC. Protein sequence: CASSLSGTTPYGYTF.

The chain employs TRBV19 and TRBJ1-5, with D perhaps matching TRBD1 (6 bases). CDR3 length: 14 amino acids. Deletions cut 3 bases from V and 5 bases from J, with 11 bases between. Germline V gives CDR1 LNHDA, CDR2 SQIVND (reference sequence). This CDR3 is CASSMAGGHQPQHF. CDR3 in DNA: TGTGCCAGTAGTATGGCGGGGGGCCATCAGCCCCAGCATTTT.

This clonotype was seen a single time. This chain joins TRBV20-1 and TRBJ2-4; weak D call: TRBD2 (6 bases). The J call may be mistaken, given a closer DNA end match to TRBJ2-7. The CDR3 runs to 13 residues. Germline-derived CDR1 and CDR2 are DFQATT and SNEGSKA (reference sequence). CDR3 amino acids: CSATPTGAYEQYF. CDR3 coding DNA: TGCAGTGCTACACCGACGGGGGCCTACGAGCAGTACTTC.

The chain has TRBV9 and TRBJ2-2, with D unresolved. CDR3 length: 16 residues. The ends were cut back, 2 bases at V and 4 bases at J, with 15 bases in the middle. Germline V lookup: CDR1 SGDLS, CDR2 YYNGEE. The CDR3 region has the DNA TGTGCCAGCAGCGTTACAGCTGGCGTCGGCACCGGGGAGCTGTTTTTT. It is translated as CASSVTAGVGTGELFF.

V usage is TRBV20-1 and J usage is TRBJ2-2; 9 bases are a match to TRBD2. CDR3 length equals 16 residues. CDR1 and CDR2 (germline): DFQATT, SNEGSKA (reference sequence). The trim removed 2 bases at V and 4 bases at J, leaving 8 bases unmatched. CDR3 DNA sequence: TGCAGTGCTAGATCGCGGGAGGGCCCGGGCACCGGGGAGCTGTTTTTT. Protein: CSARSREGPGTGELFF.

The CDR3 here is CASSVQSQGGETQYF. In nucleotides, the CDR3 is TGTGCCAGCAGCGTACAATCTCAGGGTGGGGAGACCCAGTACTTC. This chain joins TRBV9 and TRBJ2-5; D may be TRBD1 (5 bases). This CDR3 has 15 amino acids. Germline values: CDR1 SGDLS, CDR2 YYNGEE. Deletions cut 1 base from V and 5 bases from J, with 15 bases between. The entire variable domain, with the rest obtained from reference TRBV9 and TRBJ2-5, is as follows: DSGVTQTPKHLITATGQRVTLRCSPRSGDLSVYWYQQSLDQGLQFLIQYYNGEERAKGNILERFSAQQFPDLHSELNLSSLELGDSALYFCASSVQSQGGETQYFGPGTRLLVL.

The V gene is TRBV27, the J gene TRBJ2-2; D tentatively fits TRBD1 or TRBD2 (6 bases each). V lost 2 bases to trimming and J lost 8 bases, with 15 bases between them. The CDR3 contains 15 residues. CDR1 is MNHEY, CDR2 SMNVEV, per germline (reference sequence). The CDR3 is CASSLRAGAGGELFF. Here the CDR3 DNA reads TGTGCCAGCAGTTTACGAGCAGGGGCGGGGGGGGAGCTGTTTTTT.

This clonotype has only a few counts. This chain uses TRBV7-2 with TRBJ2-3; TRBD1 aligns across 8 bases. Germline assignment: CDR1 SGHTA and CDR2 FQGNSA. CDR3 length: 15 residues. Trimming at V came to 3 bases and at J to 1 base, leaving 3 bases not matched to a gene. CDR3 DNA sequence: TGTGCCAGCAGCTTGACGACAGGGGGCACAGATACGCAGTATTTT. Encoded protein: CASSLTTGGTDTQYF.

The chain uses TRBV29-1 and TRBJ2-5, with D tentatively TRBD1 (6 bases). Trimming took 6 bases from V and 2 from J, leaving 13 bases between them. Germline loops: CDR1 SQVTM, CDR2 ANQGSEA. The CDR3 is made up of 13 amino acids. In nucleotides, the CDR3 is TGCAGCGTCTGGACAGACCGACAAGAGACCCAGTACTTC. Protein product: CSVWTDRQETQYF.

J is TRBJ2-5 and V is TRBV9, with D uncertain. Germline CDR1 reads SGDLS; CDR2 reads YYNGEE. Trimming pared 0 bases from V and 2 bases from J, leaving 14 bases between. The CDR3 loop spans 16 amino acids. The CDR3 DNA reads TGTGCCAGCAGCGTAGTAGGGCAAGGGTCACAAGAGACCCAGTACTTC. This codes for CASSVVGQGSQETQYF.

CDR3 nucleotide sequence: TGCGCCAGCAGCCAATCCCTGGCAGGGAGCGCCTACGAGCAGTACTTC. It translates to CASSQSLAGSAYEQYF. J is TRBJ2-7 and V is TRBV4-3, with D perhaps TRBD1 or TRBD2 (5 bases each). V was shortened by 2 bases and J by 2 bases, with 16 bases between the two germline ends. The V gene's germline CDR1 is LGHNA and CDR2 YSLEER. The CDR3 consists of 16 residues.

Turning to this clonotype: The junction and the germline gene differ at one end; a read error may be behind it. The J gene is TRBJ2-4, the V gene TRBV28, with D uncertain. This CDR3 region has 11 residues. Per the germline V gene, CDR1 is MDHEN and CDR2 is SYDVKM. In DNA form, the CDR3 reads TGTGCCGGCAGCCTTCGGATGGAGCAGTACTTC. Residues: CAGSLRMEQYF.

Only one count was recorded for this clonotype. This chain links TRBV7-2 with TRBJ2-7, with D unresolved. This CDR3 has 14 amino acids. The germline V gene has CDR1 SGHTA and CDR2 FQGNSA. The V end lost 1 base, the J end lost 7 bases, and 14 bases lay between the germline ends. CDR3 protein: CASSLGRASKEQYF. The CDR3 DNA is TGTGCCAGCAGCTTAGGACGGGCGTCCAAGGAGCAGTACTTC.

The chain couples TRBV12-3 or TRBV12-4 to TRBJ2-2, with a weak D call TRBD2 (5 bases). The length of the CDR3 is 14 residues. Trimming left V 7 bases short and J 2 bases short, with 11 bases between. The DNA of the CDR3 is TGTGCCAGCAAGTCCCGGGAAAACACCGGGGAGCTGTTTTTT. As protein: CASKSRENTGELFF.

As concerns this clonotype: One junction end does not reproduce the germline sequence, and a read error may be involved. V gene TRBV29-1 combines with J gene TRBJ2-5, with TRBD2 matching over 12 bases. The length of the CDR3 is 13 residues. CDR1 is SQVTM, CDR2 ANQGSEA, per germline. CDR3 region: CSVGTSGQETQYF. CDR3 in DNA: TGTAGCGTCGGGACTAGCGGGCAGGAGACCCAGTACTTC. Full variable domain (rest looked up from reference TRBV29-1 and TRBJ2-5): SAVISQKPSRDICQRGTSLTIQCQVDSQVTMMFWYRQQPGQSLTLIATANQGSEATYESGFVIDKFPISRPNLTFSTLTVSNMSPEDSSIYLCSVGTSGQETQYFGPGTRLLVL.

V and J are TRBV7-2 and TRBJ2-1; a weak D match, TRBD2 (6 bases). Trimming pared 5 bases from V and 8 bases from J, leaving 19 bases between. The CDR3 covers 15 residues. CDR1 and CDR2 (germline): SGHTA, FQGNSA. The CDR3 DNA follows: TGTGCCAGCAGCGCCCGACTAGGCGGAAGGGATGAGCAGTTCTTC. Its protein is CASSARLGGRDEQFF. Variable domain in full (rest from reference TRBV7-2 and TRBJ2-1): GAGVSQSPSNKVTEKGKDVELRCDPISGHTALYWYRQSLGQGLEFLIYFQGNSAPDKSGLPSDRFSAERTGGSVSTLTIQRTQQEDSAVYLCASSARLGGRDEQFFGPGTRLTVL.

The V call is TRBV7-9, the J call TRBJ2-1; no definite D call. Germline CDR1 reads SEHNR; CDR2 reads FQNEAQ (reference sequence). V dropped 2 bases and J dropped 7 bases, with 6 bases sitting between them. The CDR3 extends over 12 amino acids. DNA for the CDR3: TGTGCCAGCAGCTTAATCGGGAATGAGCAGTTCTTC. Protein sequence: CASSLIGNEQFF.

The CDR3 bases are TGCAGTGCTAGAGATGTGGCAGATACGCAGTATTTT. This translates into CSARDVADTQYF. This sequence joins TRBV20-1 and TRBJ2-3; D gene ambiguous. The germline V and J ends were trimmed by 0 bases and 4 bases, with 5 bases remaining between them. The germline gives CDR1 DFQATT, CDR2 SNEGSKA (reference sequence). The CDR3 spans 12 residues.

The chain is built from TRBV12-3 or TRBV12-4 and TRBJ2-7, with a weak D call TRBD1 (6 bases). The CDR3 sequence is 13 residues long. Trimming took 2 bases from V and 5 from J, leaving 10 bases between them. The CDR3 DNA follows: TGTGCCAGCAGTTTAAACAGGGTCAACGAGCAGTACTTC. It translates to CASSLNRVNEQYF.

The chain is built from TRBV7-2 and TRBJ2-1; no definite D call. Germline CDR1 reads SGHTA; CDR2 reads FQGNSA. V lost 8 bases and J lost 9, with 11 bases in between. The CDR3 contains 11 residues. CDR3 loop: CASRLLGEQFF. The CDR3 DNA follows: TGTGCCAGCCGCCTGTTGGGTGAGCAGTTCTTC.

This clonotype was observed a single time. V and J are TRBV5-1 and TRBJ2-1, with D unresolved. This CDR3 contains 14 residues. Trimming took 4 bases from V and 7 from J, leaving 15 bases between them. Germline CDR1 reads SGHRS; CDR2 reads YFSETQ. As DNA, the CDR3 is TGCGCCAGCAGCCCGATCGGGCTCGCGAATGAGCAGTTCTTC. It translates to CASSPIGLANEQFF.

This clonotype was seen more than once but under ten times. The chain joins TRBV4-3 to TRBJ2-1; D possibly matches TRBD1 or TRBD2 (6 bases each). Germline values: CDR1 LGHNA, CDR2 YSLEER. The CDR3 extends over 18 amino acids. The V and J ends lost 0 bases and 0 bases respectively, with 15 bases between them. The CDR3 sequence: CASSQDLPGASSYNEQFF. The CDR3 coding sequence is TGCGCCAGCAGCCAAGATCTTCCGGGGGCGAGCTCCTACAATGAGCAGTTCTTC.